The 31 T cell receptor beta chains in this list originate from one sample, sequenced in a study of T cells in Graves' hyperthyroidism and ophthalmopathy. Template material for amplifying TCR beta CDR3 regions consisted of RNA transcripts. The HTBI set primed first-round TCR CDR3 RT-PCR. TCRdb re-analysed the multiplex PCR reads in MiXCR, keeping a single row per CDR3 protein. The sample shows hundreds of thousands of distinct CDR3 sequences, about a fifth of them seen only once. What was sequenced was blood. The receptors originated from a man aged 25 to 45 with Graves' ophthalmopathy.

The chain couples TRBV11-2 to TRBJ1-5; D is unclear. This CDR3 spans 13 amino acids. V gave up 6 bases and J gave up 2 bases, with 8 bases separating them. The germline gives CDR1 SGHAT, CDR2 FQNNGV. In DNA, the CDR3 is TGTGCCAGCAGTCCATTACGCAATCAGCCCCAGCATTTT. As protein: CASSPLRNQPQHF. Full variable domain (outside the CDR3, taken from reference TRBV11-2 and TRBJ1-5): EAGVAQSPRYKIIEKRQSVAFWCNPISGHATLYWYQQILGQGPKLLIQFQNNGVVDDSQLPKDRFSAERLKGVDSTLKIQPAKLEDSAVYLCASSPLRNQPQHFGDGTRLSIL.

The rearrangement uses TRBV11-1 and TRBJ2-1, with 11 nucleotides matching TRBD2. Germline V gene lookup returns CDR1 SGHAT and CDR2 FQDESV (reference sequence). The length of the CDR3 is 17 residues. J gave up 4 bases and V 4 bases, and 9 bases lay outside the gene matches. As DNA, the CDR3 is TGTGCCAGCAGCTCTTCCCAAGGGACTAGCGGTTACAATGAGCAGTTCTTC. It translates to CASSSSQGTSGYNEQFF.

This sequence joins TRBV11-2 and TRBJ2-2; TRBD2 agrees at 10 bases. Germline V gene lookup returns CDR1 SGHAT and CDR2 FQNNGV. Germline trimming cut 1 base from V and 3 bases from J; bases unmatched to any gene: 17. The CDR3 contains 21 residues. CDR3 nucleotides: TGTGCCAGCAGCTTAGGACACCTAGGGCTAGCGGGAGTGTCTGACACCGGGGAGCTGTTTTTT. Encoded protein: CASSLGHLGLAGVSDTGELFF.

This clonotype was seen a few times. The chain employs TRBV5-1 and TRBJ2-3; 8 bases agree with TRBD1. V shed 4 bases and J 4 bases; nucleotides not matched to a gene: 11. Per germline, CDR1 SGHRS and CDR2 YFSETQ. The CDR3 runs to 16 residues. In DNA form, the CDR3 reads TGCGCCAGCAGCCCCTGGACAGGGATGAGCGCAGATACGCAGTATTTT. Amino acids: CASSPWTGMSADTQYF.

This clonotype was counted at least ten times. This chain's CDR3 is CASRLAGGAYNEQFF. CDR3 nucleotides: TGTGCCAGCAGACTAGCGGGGGGTGCCTACAATGAGCAGTTCTTC. The rearrangement joins TRBV2 to TRBJ2-1, with 12 bases matching TRBD2. Trimming cost V 6 bases and J 2 bases; bases outside gene matches: 2. Germline CDR1 SNHLY, CDR2 FYNNEI. CDR3 length: 15 residues.

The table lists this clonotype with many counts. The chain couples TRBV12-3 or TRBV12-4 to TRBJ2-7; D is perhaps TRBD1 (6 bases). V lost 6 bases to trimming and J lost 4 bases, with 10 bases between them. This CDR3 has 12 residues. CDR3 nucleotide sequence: TGTGCCAGCAGCAAACAGGGTTACGAGCAGTACTTC. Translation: CASSKQGYEQYF.

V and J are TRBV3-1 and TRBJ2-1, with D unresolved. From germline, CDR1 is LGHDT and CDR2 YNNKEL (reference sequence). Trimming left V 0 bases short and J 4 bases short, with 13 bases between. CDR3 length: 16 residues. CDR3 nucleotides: TGTGCCAGCAGCCAAGATGGGGTCGTCGTTTACAATGAGCAGTTCTTC. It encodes CASSQDGVVVYNEQFF.

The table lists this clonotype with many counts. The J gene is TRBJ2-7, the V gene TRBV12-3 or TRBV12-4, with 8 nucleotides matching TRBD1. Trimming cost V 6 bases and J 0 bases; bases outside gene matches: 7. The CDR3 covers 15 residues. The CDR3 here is CASSRDRLDSYEQYF. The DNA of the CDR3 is TGTGCCAGCAGCCGGGACAGGTTAGACTCCTACGAGCAGTACTTC.

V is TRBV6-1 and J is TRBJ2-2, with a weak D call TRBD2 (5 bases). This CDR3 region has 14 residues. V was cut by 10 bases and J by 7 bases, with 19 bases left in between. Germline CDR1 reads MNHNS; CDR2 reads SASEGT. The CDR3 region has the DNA TGTGCCACCTTCGAGGGCTCCCTGGGCGGGGAGCTGTTTTTT. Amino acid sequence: CATFEGSLGGELFF.

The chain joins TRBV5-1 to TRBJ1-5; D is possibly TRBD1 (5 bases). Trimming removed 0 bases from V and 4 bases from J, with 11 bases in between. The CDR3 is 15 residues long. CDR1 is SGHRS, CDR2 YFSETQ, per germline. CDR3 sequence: CASSLVGDGNQPQHF. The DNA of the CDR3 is TGCGCCAGCAGCTTGGTCGGGGACGGTAATCAGCCCCAGCATTTT. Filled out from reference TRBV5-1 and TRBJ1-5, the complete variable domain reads KAGVTQTPRYLIKTRGQQVTLSCSPISGHRSVSWYQQTPGQGLQFLFEYFSETQRNKGNFPGRFSGRQFSNSRSEMNVSTLELGDSALYLCASSLVGDGNQPQHFGDGTRLSIL.

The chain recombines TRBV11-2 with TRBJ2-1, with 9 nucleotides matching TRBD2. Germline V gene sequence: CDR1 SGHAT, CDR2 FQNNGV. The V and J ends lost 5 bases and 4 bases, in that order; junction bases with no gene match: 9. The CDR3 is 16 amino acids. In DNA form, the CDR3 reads TGTGCCAGCAGCACCGGCATAGCGGGAGCGTACAATGAGCAGTTCTTC. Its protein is CASSTGIAGAYNEQFF.

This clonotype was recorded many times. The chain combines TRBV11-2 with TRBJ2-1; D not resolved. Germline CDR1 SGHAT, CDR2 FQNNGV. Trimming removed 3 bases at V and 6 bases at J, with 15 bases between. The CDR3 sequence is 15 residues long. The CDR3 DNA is TGTGCCAGCAGCTTGAGAGTAGGCACCGCCAATGAGCAGTTCTTC. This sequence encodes CASSLRVGTANEQFF.

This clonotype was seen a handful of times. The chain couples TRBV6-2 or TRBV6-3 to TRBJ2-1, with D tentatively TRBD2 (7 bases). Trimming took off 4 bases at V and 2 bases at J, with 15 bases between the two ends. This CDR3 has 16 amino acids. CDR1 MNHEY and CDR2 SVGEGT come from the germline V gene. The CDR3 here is CASSSRGGSPYNEQFF. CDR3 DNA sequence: TGTGCCAGCAGTTCCAGGGGCGGGAGTCCCTACAATGAGCAGTTCTTC.

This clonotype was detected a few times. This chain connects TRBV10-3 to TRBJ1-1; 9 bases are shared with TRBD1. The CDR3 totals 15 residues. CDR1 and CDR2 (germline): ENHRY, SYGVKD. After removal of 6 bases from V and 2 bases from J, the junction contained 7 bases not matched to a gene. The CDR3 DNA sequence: TGTGCCATCAGGAAGGTGGACAGGGGAAACACTGAAGCTTTCTTT. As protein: CAIRKVDRGNTEAFF.

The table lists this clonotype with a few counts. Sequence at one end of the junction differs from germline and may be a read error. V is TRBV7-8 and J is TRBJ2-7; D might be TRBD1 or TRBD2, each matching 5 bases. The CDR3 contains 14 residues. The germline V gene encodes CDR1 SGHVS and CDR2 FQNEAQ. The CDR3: CASSPPGTPYGQYF. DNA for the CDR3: TGTGCCAGCAGCCCACCCGGGACGCCTTACGGGCAGTACTTC.

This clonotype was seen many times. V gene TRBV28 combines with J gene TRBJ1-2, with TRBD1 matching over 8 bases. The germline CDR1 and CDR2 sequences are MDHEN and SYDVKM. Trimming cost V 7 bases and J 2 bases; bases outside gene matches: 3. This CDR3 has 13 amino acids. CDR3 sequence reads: CASKAGGNYGYTF. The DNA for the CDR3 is TGTGCCAGCAAGGCAGGGGGCAACTATGGCTACACCTTC.

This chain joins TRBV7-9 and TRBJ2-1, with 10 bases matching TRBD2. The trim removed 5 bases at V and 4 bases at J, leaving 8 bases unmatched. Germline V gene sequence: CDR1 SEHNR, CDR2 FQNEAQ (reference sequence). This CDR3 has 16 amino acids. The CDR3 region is CASSITTSGLYNEQFF. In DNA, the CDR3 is TGTGCCAGCAGCATAACGACTAGCGGGCTTTACAATGAGCAGTTCTTC.

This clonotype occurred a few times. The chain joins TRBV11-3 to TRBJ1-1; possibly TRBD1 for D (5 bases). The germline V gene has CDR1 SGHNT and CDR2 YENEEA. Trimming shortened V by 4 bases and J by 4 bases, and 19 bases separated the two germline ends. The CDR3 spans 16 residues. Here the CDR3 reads CASSSPLGREGTEAFF. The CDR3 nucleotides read TGTGCCAGCAGCTCCCCCCTCGGCAGGGAGGGCACTGAAGCTTTCTTT.

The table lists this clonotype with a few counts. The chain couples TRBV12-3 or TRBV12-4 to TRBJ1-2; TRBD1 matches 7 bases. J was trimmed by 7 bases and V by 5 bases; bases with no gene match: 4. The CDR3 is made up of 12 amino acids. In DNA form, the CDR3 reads TGTGCCAGCAGTGGTGACAGGGCTGGCTACACCTTC. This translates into CASSGDRAGYTF.

This CDR3 is CASSAQGLNEQFF. For the CDR3, the DNA is TGTGCCAGCAGCGCTCAGGGACTTAATGAGCAGTTCTTC. The V gene is TRBV7-9, the J gene TRBJ2-1, with a tentative D call TRBD2 (6 bases). Germline V gene sequence: CDR1 SEHNR, CDR2 FQNEAQ (reference sequence). The V gene lost 5 bases and the J gene lost 7 bases, with 12 bases spanning the gap. This CDR3 has 13 amino acids.

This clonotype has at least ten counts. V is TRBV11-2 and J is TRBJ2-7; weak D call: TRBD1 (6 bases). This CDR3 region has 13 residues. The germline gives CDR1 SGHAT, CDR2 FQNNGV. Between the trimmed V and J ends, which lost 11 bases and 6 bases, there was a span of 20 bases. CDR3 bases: TGTGCCTCAGACGAAGCGCTCAGGGGCGAGCAGTACTTC. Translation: CASDEALRGEQYF.

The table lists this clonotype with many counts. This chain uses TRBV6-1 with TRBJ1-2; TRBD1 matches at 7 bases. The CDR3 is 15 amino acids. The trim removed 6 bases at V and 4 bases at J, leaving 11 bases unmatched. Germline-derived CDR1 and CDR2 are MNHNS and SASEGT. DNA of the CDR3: TGTGCCAGCAGGCCACAGGGGAGGGTGCCCTATGGCTACACCTTC. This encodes CASRPQGRVPYGYTF.

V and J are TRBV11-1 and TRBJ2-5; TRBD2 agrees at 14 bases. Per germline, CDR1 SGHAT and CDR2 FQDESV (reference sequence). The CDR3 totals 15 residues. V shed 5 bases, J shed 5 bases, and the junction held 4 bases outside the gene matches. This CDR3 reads CASSGTSGRHETQYF. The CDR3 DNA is TGTGCCAGCAGCGGGACTAGCGGGAGACATGAGACCCAGTACTTC.

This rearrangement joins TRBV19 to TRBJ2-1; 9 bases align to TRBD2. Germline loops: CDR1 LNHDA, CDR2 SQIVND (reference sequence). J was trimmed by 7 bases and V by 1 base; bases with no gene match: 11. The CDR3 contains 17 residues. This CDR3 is CASSIGGGRAGINEQFF. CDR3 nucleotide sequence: TGTGCCAGTAGTATAGGTGGCGGGAGGGCCGGAATTAATGAGCAGTTCTTC.

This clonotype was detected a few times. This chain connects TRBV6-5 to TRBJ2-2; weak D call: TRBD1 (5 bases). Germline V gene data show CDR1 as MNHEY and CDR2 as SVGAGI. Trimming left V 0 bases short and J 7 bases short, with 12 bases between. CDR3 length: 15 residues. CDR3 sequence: CASSYSFQGHGELFF. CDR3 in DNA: TGTGCCAGCAGTTACTCTTTCCAGGGTCACGGGGAGCTGTTTTTT.

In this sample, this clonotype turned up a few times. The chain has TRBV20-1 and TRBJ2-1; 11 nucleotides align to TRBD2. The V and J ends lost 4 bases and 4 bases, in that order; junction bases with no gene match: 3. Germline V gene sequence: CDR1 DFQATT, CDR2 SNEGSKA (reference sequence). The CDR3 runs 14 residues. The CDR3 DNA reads TGCAGTGCTAACGTAGCGGGAGGGTACAATGAGCAGTTCTTC. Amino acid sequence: CSANVAGGYNEQFF.

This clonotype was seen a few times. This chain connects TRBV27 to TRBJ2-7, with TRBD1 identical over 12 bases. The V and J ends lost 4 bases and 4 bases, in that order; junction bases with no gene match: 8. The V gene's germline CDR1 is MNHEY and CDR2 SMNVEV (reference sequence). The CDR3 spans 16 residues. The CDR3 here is CASSSQGTGGAYEQYF. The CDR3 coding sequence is TGTGCCAGCAGTTCCCAAGGGACAGGGGGCGCGTACGAGCAGTACTTC.

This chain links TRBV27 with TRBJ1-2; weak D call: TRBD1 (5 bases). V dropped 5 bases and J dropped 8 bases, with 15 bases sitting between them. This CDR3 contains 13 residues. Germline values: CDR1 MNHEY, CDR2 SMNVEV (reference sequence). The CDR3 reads CASSPGPQWGYTF. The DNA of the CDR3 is TGTGCCAGCAGTCCGGGACCACAGTGGGGCTACACCTTC.

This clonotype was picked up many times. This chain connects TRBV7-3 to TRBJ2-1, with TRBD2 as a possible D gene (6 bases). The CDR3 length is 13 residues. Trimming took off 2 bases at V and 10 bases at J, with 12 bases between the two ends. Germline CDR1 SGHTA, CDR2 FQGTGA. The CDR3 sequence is CASSLGPGREQFF. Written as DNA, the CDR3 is TGTGCCAGCAGCTTAGGACCCGGGAGAGAGCAGTTCTTC. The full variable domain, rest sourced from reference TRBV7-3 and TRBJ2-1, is GAGVSQTPSNKVTEKGKYVELRCDPISGHTALYWYRQSLGQGPEFLIYFQGTGAADDSGLPNDRFFAVRPEGSVSTLKIQRTERGDSAVYLCASSLGPGREQFFGPGTRLTVL.

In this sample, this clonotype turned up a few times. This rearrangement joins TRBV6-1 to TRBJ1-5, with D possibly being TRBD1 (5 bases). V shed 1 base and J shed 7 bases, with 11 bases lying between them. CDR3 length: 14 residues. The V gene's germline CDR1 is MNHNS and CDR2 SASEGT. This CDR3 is CASSEVGDEQPQHF. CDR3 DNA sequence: TGTGCCAGCAGTGAAGTGGGGGACGAGCAGCCCCAGCATTTT.

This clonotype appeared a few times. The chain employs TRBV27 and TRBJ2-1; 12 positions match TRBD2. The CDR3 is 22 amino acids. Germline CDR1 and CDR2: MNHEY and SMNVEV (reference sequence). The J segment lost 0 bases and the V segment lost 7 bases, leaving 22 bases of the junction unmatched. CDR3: CASTPDGLAGNKLPSSYNEQFF. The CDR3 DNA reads TGTGCCAGCACCCCAGACGGACTAGCGGGAAACAAACTTCCGAGCTCCTACAATGAGCAGTTCTTC.